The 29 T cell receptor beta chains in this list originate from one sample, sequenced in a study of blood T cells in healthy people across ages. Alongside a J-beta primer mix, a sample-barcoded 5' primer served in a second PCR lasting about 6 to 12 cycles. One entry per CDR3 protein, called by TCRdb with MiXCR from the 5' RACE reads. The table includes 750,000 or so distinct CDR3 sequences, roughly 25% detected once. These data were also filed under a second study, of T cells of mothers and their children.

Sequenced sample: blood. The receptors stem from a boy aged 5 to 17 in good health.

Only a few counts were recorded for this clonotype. CDR3 in amino acids: CASSGSGASYEQYF. Written as DNA, the CDR3 is TGTGCCAGCAGTGGCTCCGGTGCCTCCTACGAGCAGTACTTC. V is TRBV2 and J is TRBJ2-7; D is unclear. CDR3 size: 14 residues. The germline V gene encodes CDR1 SNHLY and CDR2 FYNNEI. Between the trimmed V and J ends, which lost 4 bases and 0 bases, there was a span of 10 bases.

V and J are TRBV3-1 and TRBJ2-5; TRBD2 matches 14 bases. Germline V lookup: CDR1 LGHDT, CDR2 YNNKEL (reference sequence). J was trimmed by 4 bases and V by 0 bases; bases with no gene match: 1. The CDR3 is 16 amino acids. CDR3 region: CASSQDGLAGGETQYF. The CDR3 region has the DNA TGTGCCAGCAGCCAAGATGGACTAGCGGGAGGAGAGACCCAGTACTTC.

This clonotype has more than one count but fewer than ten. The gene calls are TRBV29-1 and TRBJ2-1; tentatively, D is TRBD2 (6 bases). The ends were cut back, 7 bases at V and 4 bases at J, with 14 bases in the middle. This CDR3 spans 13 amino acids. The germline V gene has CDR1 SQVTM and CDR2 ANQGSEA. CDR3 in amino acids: CSARRGDYNEQFF. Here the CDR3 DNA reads TGCAGCGCCCGGAGGGGAGATTACAATGAGCAGTTCTTC.

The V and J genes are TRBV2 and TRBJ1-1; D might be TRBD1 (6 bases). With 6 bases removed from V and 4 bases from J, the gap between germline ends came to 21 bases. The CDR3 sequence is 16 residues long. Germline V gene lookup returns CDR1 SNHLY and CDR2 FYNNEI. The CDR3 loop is CASRKRGEGVFTEAFF. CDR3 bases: TGTGCCAGCAGAAAAAGGGGGGAAGGGGTGTTCACTGAAGCTTTCTTT.

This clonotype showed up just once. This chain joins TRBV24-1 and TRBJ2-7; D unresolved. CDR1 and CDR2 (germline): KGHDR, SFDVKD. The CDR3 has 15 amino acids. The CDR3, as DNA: TGTGCTGCAAGGGCGGAACGTGGGTTTTCCTACGAGCAGTACTTC. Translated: CAARAERGFSYEQYF.

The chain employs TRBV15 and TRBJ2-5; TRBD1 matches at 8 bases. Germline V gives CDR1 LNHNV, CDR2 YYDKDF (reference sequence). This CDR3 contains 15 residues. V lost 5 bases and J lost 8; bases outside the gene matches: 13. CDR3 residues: CATSYLSGPGGTQYF. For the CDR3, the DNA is TGTGCCACCAGCTACCTATCGGGACCAGGGGGCACCCAGTACTTC.

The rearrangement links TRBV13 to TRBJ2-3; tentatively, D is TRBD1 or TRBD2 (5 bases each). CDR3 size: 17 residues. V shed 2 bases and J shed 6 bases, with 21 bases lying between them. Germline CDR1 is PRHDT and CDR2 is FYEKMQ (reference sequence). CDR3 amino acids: CASSLSQGGQWFDTQYF. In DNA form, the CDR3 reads TGTGCCAGCAGCTTAAGCCAGGGCGGGCAATGGTTTGATACGCAGTATTTT.

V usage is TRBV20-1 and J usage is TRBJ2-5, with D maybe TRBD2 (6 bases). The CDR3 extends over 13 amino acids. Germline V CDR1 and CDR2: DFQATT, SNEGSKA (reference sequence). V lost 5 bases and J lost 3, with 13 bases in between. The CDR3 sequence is CSALRRREETQYF. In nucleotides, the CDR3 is TGCAGTGCTTTAAGACGGAGGGAAGAGACCCAGTACTTC.

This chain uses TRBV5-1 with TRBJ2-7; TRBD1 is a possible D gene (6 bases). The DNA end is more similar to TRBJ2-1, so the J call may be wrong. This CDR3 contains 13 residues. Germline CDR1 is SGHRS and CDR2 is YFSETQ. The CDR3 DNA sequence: TGCGCCAGCAGCGGGCAGGGGCTCAATGAGCAGTTCTTC. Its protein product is CASSGQGLNEQFF.

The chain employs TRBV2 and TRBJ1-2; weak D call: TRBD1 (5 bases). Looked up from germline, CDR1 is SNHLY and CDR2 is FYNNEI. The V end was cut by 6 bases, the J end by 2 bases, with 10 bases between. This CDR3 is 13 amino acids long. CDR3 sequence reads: CASRQQGNYGYTF. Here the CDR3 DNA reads TGTGCCAGCAGGCAGCAGGGAAACTATGGCTACACCTTC.

This chain's CDR3 is CSVEHPGEGIQYF. In nucleotides, the CDR3 is TGCAGCGTTGAACATCCAGGGGAGGGCATTCAGTACTTC. The V and J genes are TRBV29-1 and TRBJ2-4, with TRBD2 as a possible D gene (7 bases). The CDR3 runs to 13 residues. Germline CDR1 SQVTM, CDR2 ANQGSEA. Trimming stripped 2 bases from V and 9 bases from J, with 14 bases between.

The CDR3 here is CASSWTGTEQYF. DNA of the CDR3: TGTGCCAGCAGTTGGACAGGCACCGAGCAGTACTTC. V usage is TRBV12-3 or TRBV12-4 and J usage is TRBJ2-7; 7 positions match TRBD1. With 4 bases clipped from V and 6 bases from J, the junction kept 3 bases outside the gene matches. The CDR3 is 12 residues long.

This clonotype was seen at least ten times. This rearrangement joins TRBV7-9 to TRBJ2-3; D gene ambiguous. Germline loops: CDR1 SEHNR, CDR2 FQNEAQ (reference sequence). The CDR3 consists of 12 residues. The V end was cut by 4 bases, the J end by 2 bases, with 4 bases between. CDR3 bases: TGTGCCAGCAGCTCCTACACAGATACGCAGTATTTT. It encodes CASSSYTDTQYF.

CDR3 DNA: TGTGCCAGCTCCCGTCCCGGGACAGGGAATCAGCCCCAGCATTTT. This sequence encodes CASSRPGTGNQPQHF. The chain combines TRBV18 with TRBJ1-5, with TRBD1 matching 9 bases. In germline, CDR1 is KGHSH, CDR2 LQKENI. Trimming took 6 bases from V and 4 from J; bases not matched to a gene: 7. The CDR3 runs to 15 residues.

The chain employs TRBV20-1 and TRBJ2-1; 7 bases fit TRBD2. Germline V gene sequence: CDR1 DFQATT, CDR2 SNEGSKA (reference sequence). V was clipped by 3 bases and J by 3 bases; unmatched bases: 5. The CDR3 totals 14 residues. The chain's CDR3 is CSASASGGYNEQFF. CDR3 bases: TGCAGTGCTAGCGCTAGCGGTGGCTACAATGAGCAGTTCTTC.

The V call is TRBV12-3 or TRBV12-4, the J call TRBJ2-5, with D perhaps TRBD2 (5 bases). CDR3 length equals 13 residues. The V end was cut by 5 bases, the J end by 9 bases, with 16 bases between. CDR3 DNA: TGTGCCAGCAGTACTGGAACTAGTTATCCCCAGTACTTC. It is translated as CASSTGTSYPQYF.

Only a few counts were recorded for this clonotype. DNA of the CDR3: TGTGCCAGCAGCCGGGGCTCTGAAGCTTTCTTT. Protein product: CASSRGSEAFF. The chain couples TRBV7-9 to TRBJ1-1; a possible D gene is TRBD1 (5 bases). Trimming removed 5 bases from V and 6 bases from J, with 7 bases in between. The length of the CDR3 is 11 residues. Germline CDR1 and CDR2: SEHNR and FQNEAQ (reference sequence).

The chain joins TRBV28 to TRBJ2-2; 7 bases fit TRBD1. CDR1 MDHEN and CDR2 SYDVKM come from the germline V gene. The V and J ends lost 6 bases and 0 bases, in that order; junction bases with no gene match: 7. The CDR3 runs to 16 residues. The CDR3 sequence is CASSLRQGSNTGELFF. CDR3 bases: TGTGCCAGCAGCCTCCGACAGGGTTCGAACACCGGGGAGCTGTTTTTT.

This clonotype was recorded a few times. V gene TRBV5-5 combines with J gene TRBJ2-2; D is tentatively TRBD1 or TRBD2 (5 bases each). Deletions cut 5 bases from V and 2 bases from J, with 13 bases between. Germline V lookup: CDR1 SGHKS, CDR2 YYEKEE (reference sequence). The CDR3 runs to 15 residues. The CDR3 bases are TGTGCCAGCAGTTGGGGGTTCTTAAACACCGGGGAGCTGTTTTTT. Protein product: CASSWGFLNTGELFF.

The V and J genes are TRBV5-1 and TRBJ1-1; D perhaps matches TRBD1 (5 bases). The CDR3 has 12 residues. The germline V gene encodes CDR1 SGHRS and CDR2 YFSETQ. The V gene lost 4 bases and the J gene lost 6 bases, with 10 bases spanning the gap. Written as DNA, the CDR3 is TGCGCCAGCAGCCTTGCGGGGCCTGAAGCTTTCTTT. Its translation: CASSLAGPEAFF.

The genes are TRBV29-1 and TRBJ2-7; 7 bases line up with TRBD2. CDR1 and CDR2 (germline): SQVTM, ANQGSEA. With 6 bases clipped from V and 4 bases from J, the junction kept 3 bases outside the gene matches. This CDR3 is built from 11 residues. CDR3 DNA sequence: TGCAGCGTCGGGGAGGGTTACGAGCAGTACTTC. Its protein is CSVGEGYEQYF.

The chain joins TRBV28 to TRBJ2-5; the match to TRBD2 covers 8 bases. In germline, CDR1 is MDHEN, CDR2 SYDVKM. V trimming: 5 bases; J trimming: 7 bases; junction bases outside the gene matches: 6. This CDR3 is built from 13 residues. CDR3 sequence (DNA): TGTGCCAGCAGTACCGCGGGAGGCGGGACCCAGTACTTC. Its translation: CASSTAGGGTQYF.

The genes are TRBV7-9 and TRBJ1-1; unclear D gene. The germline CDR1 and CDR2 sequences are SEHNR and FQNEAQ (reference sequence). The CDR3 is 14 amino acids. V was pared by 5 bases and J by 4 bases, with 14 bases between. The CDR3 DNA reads TGTGCCAGCAGCCAAGGGTTCATGAGCACTGAAGCTTTCTTT. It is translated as CASSQGFMSTEAFF.

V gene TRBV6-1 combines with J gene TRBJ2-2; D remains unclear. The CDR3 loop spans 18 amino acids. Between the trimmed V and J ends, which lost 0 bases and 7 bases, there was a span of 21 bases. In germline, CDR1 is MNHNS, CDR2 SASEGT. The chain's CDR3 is CASSEAGLYRPLDGELFF. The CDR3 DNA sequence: TGTGCCAGCAGTGAAGCGGGCTTGTATAGGCCTTTGGACGGGGAGCTGTTTTTT.

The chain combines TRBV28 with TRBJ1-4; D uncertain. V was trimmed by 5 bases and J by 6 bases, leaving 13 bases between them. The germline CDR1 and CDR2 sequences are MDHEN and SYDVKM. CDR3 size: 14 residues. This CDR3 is CASSKDGSYEKLFF. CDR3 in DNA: TGTGCCAGCAGTAAGGACGGTTCCTATGAAAAACTGTTTTTT.

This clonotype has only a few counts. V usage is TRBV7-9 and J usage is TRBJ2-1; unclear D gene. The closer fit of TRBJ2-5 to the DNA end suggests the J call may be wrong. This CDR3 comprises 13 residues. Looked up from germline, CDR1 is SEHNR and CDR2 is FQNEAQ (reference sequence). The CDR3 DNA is TGTGCCAGCAGCTTAGTCCCCCTGGAGACCCAGTACTTC. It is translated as CASSLVPLETQYF.

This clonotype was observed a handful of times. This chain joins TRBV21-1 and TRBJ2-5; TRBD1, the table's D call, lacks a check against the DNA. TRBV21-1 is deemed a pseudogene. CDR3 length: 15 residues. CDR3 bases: TGTGCCAGCAGCAAAGGGGACAGTAAAAAAGAGACCCAGTACTTC. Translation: CASSKGDSKKETQYF.

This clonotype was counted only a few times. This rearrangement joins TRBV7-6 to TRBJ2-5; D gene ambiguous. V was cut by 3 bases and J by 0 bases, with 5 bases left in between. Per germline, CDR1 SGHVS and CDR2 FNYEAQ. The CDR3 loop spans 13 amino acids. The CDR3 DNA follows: TGTGCCAGCAGCTTCGAGAACCAAGAGACCCAGTACTTC. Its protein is CASSFENQETQYF.

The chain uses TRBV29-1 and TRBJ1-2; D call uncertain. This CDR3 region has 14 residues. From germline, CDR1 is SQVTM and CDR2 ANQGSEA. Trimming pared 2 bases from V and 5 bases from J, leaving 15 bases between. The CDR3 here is CSVEPRQLSYGYTF. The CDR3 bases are TGCAGCGTTGAACCCCGGCAGCTTTCATATGGCTACACCTTC.